A selection of T cell receptor beta chains follows, all from one sample in a study of T cells in Graves' hyperthyroidism and ophthalmopathy. MiXCR, run by TCRdb on the multiplex PCR reads, gives a single entry per CDR3 protein. This repertoire shows about 340,000 distinct CDR3 sequences, about 20% found once; its top ten account for 45% to 50%. The source material was blood. The receptors were sampled from a woman aged 50 to 65 with Graves' hyperthyroidism. The CDR3 runs from the conserved cysteine through the conserved F or W. D genes are given only for firm matches. The size of a clone is reported for some rows only, either as once, few or many, or as a class for expanded clones.

>TRBV5-1|TRBJ2-3|.|.
CASSFMEVADTQYF
TGCGCCAGCAGCTTCATGGAGGTCGCAGATACGCAGTATTTT
>TRBV20-1|TRBJ2-5|.|.
CSAQPRIGETQYF
TGCAGTGCTCAGCCTCGGATCGGGGAGACCCAGTACTTC
>TRBV20-1|TRBJ1-1|few|TRBD1
CSAKQGQLNTEAFF
TGCAGTGCTAAACAGGGACAGCTTAACACTGAAGCTTTCTTT
>TRBV20-1|TRBJ1-6|.|.
CSARDQWGAVGNSPLHF
TGCAGTGCTAGAGATCAATGGGGGGCTGTCGGTAATTCACCCCTCCACTTT
>TRBV13|TRBJ1-1|.|.
CASSLEGWPTLTVRNSEAFF
TGTGCCAGCAGCTTAGAAGGGTGGCCGACGCTGACGGTCCGAAACTCTGAAGCTTTCTTT
>TRBV19|TRBJ1-1|.|TRBD1
CASSIQTGGYEAFF
TGTGCCAGTAGTATACAGACAGGGGGGTATGAAGCTTTCTTT
>TRBV28|TRBJ2-1|.|.
CASSFQLSSYNEQFF
TGTGCCAGCAGTTTCCAGCTAAGCTCCTACAATGAGCAGTTCTTC
>TRBV6-1|TRBJ1-5|.|.
CASSEAVRRVGNQPQHF
TGTGCCAGCAGTGAAGCAGTCCGGAGAGTCGGCAATCAGCCCCAGCATTTT
>TRBV28|TRBJ2-1|.|TRBD1
CASRGQGARNEQFF
TGTGCCAGCAGAGGACAGGGGGCACGTAATGAGCAGTTCTTC
>TRBV19|TRBJ1-3|.|.
CASSMGLFGSGNTIYF
TGTGCCAGTAGTATGGGGCTTTTCGGCTCTGGAAACACCATATATTTT
>TRBV29-1|TRBJ2-1|.|.
CSVEDLSLGEFF
TGCAGCGTTGAAGATCTCTCCCTCGGGGAGTTCTTC
>TRBV11-2|TRBJ2-1|many|.
CASSIRDGSYNEQFF
TGTGCCAGCAGCATCCGGGACGGCTCCTACAATGAGCAGTTCTTC
>TRBV6-1|TRBJ2-7|.|.
CASSEGVGREQYF
TGTGCCAGCAGTGAGGGCGTGGGACGCGAGCAGTACTTC
>TRBV11-1|TRBJ2-3|many|.
CASSLGSRVGTDTQYF
TGTGCCAGCAGCTTAGGGTCGCGGGTAGGCACAGATACGCAGTATTTT
>TRBV7-8|TRBJ2-1|many|TRBD2
CASSLGSGGVSSYNEQFF
TGTGCCAGCAGCTTGGGTAGCGGGGGGGTATCGTCCTACAATGAGCAGTTCTTC
>TRBV20-1|TRBJ2-3|.|TRBD2
CSASRRGGAAGGDTQYF
TGCAGTGCTAGCCGTCGCGGGGGTGCAGCCGGGGGAGATACGCAGTATTTT
>TRBV20-1|TRBJ2-1|many|.
CSASRGSSSYNEQFF
TGCAGTGCTAGCAGGGGATCCAGCTCCTACAATGAGCAGTTCTTC
>TRBV6-2/TRBV6-3|TRBJ2-5|few|TRBD2
CASILAGQETQYF
TGTGCCAGCATACTAGCGGGGCAAGAGACCCAGTACTTC
>TRBV2|TRBJ2-7|many|.
CASSPPEDSPYEQYF
TGTGCCAGCAGCCCCCCGGAGGACAGTCCCTACGAGCAGTACTTC
>TRBV9|TRBJ2-7|few|TRBD2
CASSAGAGGSAEQYF
TGTGCCAGCAGCGCGGGGGCGGGAGGGTCCGCCGAGCAGTACTTC
>TRBV7-2|TRBJ2-5|many|TRBD1
CASSLTGFQETQYF
TGTGCCAGCAGCTTGACAGGGTTTCAAGAGACCCAGTACTTC
>TRBV7-9|TRBJ1-1|many|.
CASSLDLEAFF
TGTGCCAGCAGCTTAGACCTGGAAGCTTTCTTT
>TRBV28|TRBJ2-1|many|TRBD2
CASSPLFGLAGRGEQFF
TGTGCCAGCAGTCCGCTATTCGGACTAGCGGGACGGGGTGAGCAGTTCTTC
>TRBV6-1|TRBJ1-1|.|.
CASSDRGGKAFF
TGTGCCAGCAGTGACAGGGGCGGGAAAGCTTTCTTT
>TRBV28|TRBJ2-5|many|TRBD2
CASQGLAGVQETQYF
TGTGCCAGCCAGGGACTAGCGGGAGTTCAAGAGACCCAGTACTTC
>TRBV30|TRBJ2-5|many|.
CAWNQGGETQYF
TGTGCCTGGAACCAGGGTGGGGAGACCCAGTACTTC
>TRBV10-2|TRBJ1-6|.|.
CASSETKENSPLHF
TGCGCCAGCAGTGAGACGAAAGAAAATTCACCCCTCCACTTT